This TCR beta chain derives from a study of cytomegalovirus exposure and HLA in healthy donors. V gave up 0 bases and J gave up 14 bases; unmatched junction bases: 7. The germline V gene encodes CDR1 MGHRA and CDR2 YSYEKL. The CDR3 sequence is 13 residues long. It was with 60 Vbeta and 13 Jbeta primers that the PCR ran. Data came from immunoSEQ multiplex PCR; TCRdb stores just in-frame clones and leaves some out. The profile covers roughly 150,000 clones, with around four fifths appearing a single time and around 3.2% taken by the ten largest. The TCR sequence derives from a male donor in good health and CMV-seronegative. The material sequenced was PBMCs. The genes are TRBV4-1 and TRBJ2-1; TRBD2 agrees at 7 bases. The CDR3 coding sequence is TGCGCCAGCAGCCAAGAAGGCGGGAGTATTAAGTTCTTC. It translates to CASSQEGGSIKFF.